These T cell receptor beta chains were read from a single sample in a study of control samples from healthy donors and cancer patients. TCRdb keeps only in-frame clones here, not all; method: immunoSEQ multiplex PCR. The sample has roughly 63,000 clones; roughly 90% are singletons. Material for sequencing was PBMCs. The source is a man aged 40-50 years with colorectal cancer. CDR3s include the opening cysteine and the closing phenylalanine or tryptophan. A D gene is named only where the DNA matches it firmly. Clone size is not always given. Where it is, it says once, few, many or a class for expanded clones.

d_gene: TRBD1; j_gene: TRBJ1-2; abundance: NA; v_gene: TRBV2; CDR3aa: CASSPQGVGYTF; CDR3nt: TGTGCCAGCAGTCCTCAGGGGGTTGGCTACACCTTC
d_gene: NA; j_gene: TRBJ1-1; abundance: NA; v_gene: TRBV18; CDR3aa: CASSPAGFRYTEAFF; CDR3nt: TGTGCCAGCTCACCGGCAGGGTTTAGGTACACTGAAGCTTTCTTT
d_gene: TRBD1; j_gene: TRBJ2-7; abundance: NA; v_gene: TRBV18; CDR3aa: CASSHRQGASHEQYF; CDR3nt: TGTGCCAGCTCGCACAGACAGGGGGCCTCCCACGAGCAGTACTTC
d_gene: NA; j_gene: TRBJ2-3; abundance: NA; v_gene: TRBV11-2; CDR3aa: CASSLDSGSTDTQYF; CDR3nt: TGTGCCAGCAGCCTGGATAGCGGTAGCACAGATACGCAGTATTTT
d_gene: NA; j_gene: TRBJ2-3; abundance: NA; v_gene: TRBV30; CDR3aa: CAWSFEGWNTQYF; CDR3nt: TGTGCCTGGAGTTTCGAAGGGTGGAATACGCAGTATTTT
d_gene: TRBD2; j_gene: TRBJ2-7; abundance: NA; v_gene: TRBV5-1; CDR3aa: CASMSGGSSYEQYF; CDR3nt: TGCGCCAGCATGAGCGGGGGGAGCTCCTACGAGCAGTACTTC
d_gene: NA; j_gene: TRBJ2-1; abundance: NA; v_gene: TRBV28; CDR3aa: CASGTQLSYNEQFF; CDR3nt: TGTGCCAGCGGAACCCAGCTATCCTACAATGAGCAGTTCTTC
d_gene: NA; j_gene: TRBJ2-1; abundance: NA; v_gene: TRBV7-3; CDR3aa: CASSFRVPRGEQFF; CDR3nt: TGTGCCAGCAGCTTCCGGGTCCCACGGGGTGAGCAGTTCTTC
d_gene: NA; j_gene: TRBJ1-2; abundance: NA; v_gene: TRBV29-1; CDR3aa: CSYKGPDYGYTF; CDR3nt: TGCAGCTACAAAGGGCCAGACTATGGCTACACCTTC
d_gene: NA; j_gene: TRBJ2-3; abundance: NA; v_gene: TRBV7-6; CDR3aa: CASSSTTGAGTDTQYF; CDR3nt: TGTGCCAGCAGTTCTACGACGGGAGCGGGCACAGATACGCAGTATTTT
d_gene: TRBD2; j_gene: TRBJ2-5; abundance: NA; v_gene: TRBV7-2; CDR3aa: CASSFSGGISETQYF; CDR3nt: TGTGCCAGCAGCTTTAGCGGGGGGATTTCAGAGACCCAGTACTTC
d_gene: TRBD1; j_gene: TRBJ2-4; abundance: NA; v_gene: TRBV7-2; CDR3aa: CASSPGTGVAKNIQYF; CDR3nt: TGTGCCAGCAGCCCCGGGACAGGGGTAGCCAAAAACATTCAGTACTTC
d_gene: NA; j_gene: TRBJ2-1; abundance: NA; v_gene: TRBV7-8; CDR3aa: CASSILYNLDEQFF; CDR3nt: TGTGCCAGCAGCATCCTTTATAACTTGGATGAGCAGTTCTTC
d_gene: TRBD1; j_gene: TRBJ2-2; abundance: NA; v_gene: TRBV5-1; CDR3aa: CASSFPGQSTGELFF; CDR3nt: TGCGCCAGCAGCTTCCCGGGACAGAGCACCGGGGAGCTGTTTTTT
d_gene: TRBD2; j_gene: TRBJ2-5; abundance: once; v_gene: TRBV9; CDR3aa: CASSVLSGGAETQYF; CDR3nt: TGTGCCAGCAGCGTTCTTAGCGGGGGGGCCGAGACCCAGTACTTC
d_gene: NA; j_gene: TRBJ2-6; abundance: NA; v_gene: TRBV6-5; CDR3aa: CASIPPGAGANVLTF; CDR3nt: TGTGCCAGCATCCCGCCCGGGGCTGGGGCCAACGTCCTGACTTTC
d_gene: NA; j_gene: TRBJ2-3; abundance: NA; v_gene: TRBV29-1; CDR3aa: CSVDGSSDTSTDTQYF; CDR3nt: TGCAGCGTTGACGGCTCCTCGGATACTAGCACAGATACGCAGTATTTT
d_gene: NA; j_gene: TRBJ2-7; abundance: NA; v_gene: TRBV11-3; CDR3aa: CASSLVGTREQYF; CDR3nt: TGTGCCAGCAGCTTAGTGGGCACGCGGGAGCAGTACTTC
d_gene: TRBD2; j_gene: TRBJ2-7; abundance: NA; v_gene: TRBV18; CDR3aa: CASSPQGAGGVYEQYF; CDR3nt: TGTGCCAGCTCACCCCAGGGAGCGGGGGGAGTCTACGAGCAGTACTTC
d_gene: NA; j_gene: TRBJ1-2; abundance: few; v_gene: TRBV3-1/TRBV3-2; CDR3aa: CASSPDGVGGYTF; CDR3nt: TGTGCCAGCAGCCCCGACGGGGTAGGTGGCTACACCTTC
d_gene: NA; j_gene: TRBJ2-1; abundance: NA; v_gene: TRBV3-1/TRBV3-2; CDR3aa: CASSQDGTHYNEQFF; CDR3nt: TGTGCCAGCAGCCAAGACGGGACACACTACAATGAGCAGTTCTTC
d_gene: TRBD1; j_gene: TRBJ2-7; abundance: NA; v_gene: TRBV4-2; CDR3aa: CASSQETGVSSYEQYF; CDR3nt: TGTGCCAGCAGCCAAGAGACAGGGGTTAGCTCCTACGAGCAGTACTTC
d_gene: NA; j_gene: TRBJ1-2; abundance: NA; v_gene: TRBV9; CDR3aa: CASWRVQYYGYTF; CDR3nt: TGTGCCAGCTGGCGGGTCCAATACTATGGCTACACCTTC
d_gene: NA; j_gene: TRBJ1-6; abundance: NA; v_gene: TRBV7-2; CDR3aa: CASSWETSPLHF; CDR3nt: TGTGCCAGCAGCTGGGAGACATCACCCCTCCACTTT
d_gene: NA; j_gene: TRBJ2-7; abundance: NA; v_gene: TRBV7-9; CDR3aa: CASSLPSSYEQYF; CDR3nt: TGTGCCAGCAGCTTACCTTCGTCCTACGAGCAGTACTTC
d_gene: NA; j_gene: TRBJ2-3; abundance: NA; v_gene: TRBV5-4; CDR3aa: CASSLGGGHPPDTQYF; CDR3nt: TGTGCCAGCAGCTTGGGTGGTGGCCACCCGCCAGATACGCAGTATTTT
d_gene: NA; j_gene: TRBJ1-1; abundance: NA; v_gene: TRBV11-1; CDR3aa: CASSLGGRSNTEAFF; CDR3nt: TGTGCCAGCAGCTTAGGTGGACGTTCGAACACTGAAGCTTTCTTT
d_gene: NA; j_gene: TRBJ2-3; abundance: NA; v_gene: TRBV6-5; CDR3aa: CASTQGDLRTDTQYF; CDR3nt: TGTGCCAGCACCCAAGGCGACTTACGCACAGATACGCAGTATTTT
d_gene: NA; j_gene: TRBJ1-3; abundance: NA; v_gene: TRBV12-3/TRBV12-4; CDR3aa: CASSLFAGNTIYF; CDR3nt: TGTGCCAGCAGTTTATTTGCAGGAAACACCATATATTTT
d_gene: NA; j_gene: TRBJ1-6; abundance: NA; v_gene: TRBV15; CDR3aa: CATSRDYGIALHF; CDR3nt: TGTGCCACCAGCAGAGATTACGGGATTGCCCTCCACTTT
d_gene: NA; j_gene: TRBJ1-3; abundance: NA; v_gene: TRBV3-1/TRBV3-2; CDR3aa: CASSLSRERAGNTIYF; CDR3nt: TGTGCCAGCAGCCTATCCAGGGAAAGAGCTGGAAACACCATATATTTT
d_gene: TRBD1; j_gene: TRBJ1-1; abundance: NA; v_gene: TRBV5-1; CDR3aa: CASSGRQGVNTEAFF; CDR3nt: TGCGCCAGCAGCGGCCGTCAGGGGGTGAACACTGAAGCTTTCTTT
d_gene: NA; j_gene: TRBJ1-5; abundance: NA; v_gene: TRBV12-5; CDR3aa: CAPERGGNQPQHF; CDR3nt: TGTGCTCCTGAGAGGGGTGGCAATCAGCCCCAGCATTTT
d_gene: TRBD1; j_gene: TRBJ1-1; abundance: NA; v_gene: TRBV9; CDR3aa: CASSLGQTFTEAFF; CDR3nt: TGTGCCAGCAGCCTGGGACAGACTTTCACTGAAGCTTTCTTT
d_gene: TRBD1; j_gene: TRBJ2-3; abundance: NA; v_gene: TRBV29-1; CDR3aa: CSVDGQGSTDTQYF; CDR3nt: TGCAGCGTTGATGGACAGGGGAGCACAGATACGCAGTATTTT
d_gene: NA; j_gene: TRBJ2-5; abundance: NA; v_gene: TRBV7-7; CDR3aa: CASSLGVVSQETQYF; CDR3nt: TGTGCCAGCAGCTTAGGGGTAGTTTCACAAGAGACCCAGTACTTC
d_gene: NA; j_gene: TRBJ2-3; abundance: NA; v_gene: TRBV7-9; CDR3aa: CASSQWTTGPTDTQYF; CDR3nt: TGTGCCAGCAGCCAATGGACGACAGGTCCGACAGATACGCAGTATTTT
d_gene: NA; j_gene: TRBJ2-5; abundance: once; v_gene: TRBV5-1; CDR3aa: CASSLAGGSRETQYF; CDR3nt: TGCGCCAGCAGCTTGGCCGGCGGCAGCAGAGAGACCCAGTACTTC
d_gene: NA; j_gene: TRBJ2-2; abundance: NA; v_gene: TRBV11-2; CDR3aa: CASSSRTGRGVTGELFF; CDR3nt: TGTGCCAGCAGCTCCCGGACAGGGAGGGGTGTGACCGGGGAGCTGTTTTTT